This TCR beta chain was identified in a study of cytomegalovirus exposure and HLA in healthy donors. Looking at the study overall: Drawn from HLA-typed donors, roughly 87 million unique TCRs were held in an early data release.

Trimming took 6 bases from V and 0 from J, leaving 10 bases between them. Germline CDR1 and CDR2: SGHRS and YFSETQ. The CDR3 extends over 14 amino acids. The study ran its PCR with 60 Vbeta and 13 Jbeta primers. Generated by immunoSEQ multiplex PCR, the TCRdb table keeps only in-frame clones and is missing some. The table includes approximately 130,000 clones, around 82% detected once. The material sequenced was PBMCs. The chain uses TRBV5-1 and TRBJ2-1; tentative D call: TRBD2 (5 bases). The clonotype was recovered from a boy aged 10-17 years in good health and CMV-seronegative. CDR3 coding DNA: TGCGCCAGCACAGTAGCGTACTCCTACAATGAGCAGTTCTTC. It codes for CASTVAYSYNEQFF.